This TCR beta chain derives from a study of CD8+ T cells in alopecia areata. This clone was counted only a few times. Extraction and reverse transcription of RNA yielded cDNA as the sequencing template. This table comes from immunoSEQ multiplex PCR, and its TCRdb copy is limited to in-frame clones, with some not included. The profile shows 130,000 or so clones, about 47% of them singletons. From germline, CDR1 is SQVTM and CDR2 ANQGSEA. Trimming took off 4 bases at V and 10 bases at J, with 10 bases between the two ends. This CDR3 spans 10 amino acids. Specimen: CD8+ T cells sorted from blood, collected at week 0. The sequence derives from a human donor with alopecia areata. This chain connects TRBV29-1 to TRBJ1-2; D gene unclear. The CDR3 region has the DNA TGCAGCGTTGTAGAGGGATTCTACACCTTC. Its translation is CSVVEGFYTF. Looking up the rest from reference TRBV29-1 and TRBJ1-2 gives the full variable domain: SAVISQKPSRDICQRGTSLTIQCQVDSQVTMMFWYRQQPGQSLTLIATANQGSEATYESGFVIDKFPISRPNLTFSTLTVSNMSPEDSSIYLCSVVEGFYTFGSGTRLTVV.